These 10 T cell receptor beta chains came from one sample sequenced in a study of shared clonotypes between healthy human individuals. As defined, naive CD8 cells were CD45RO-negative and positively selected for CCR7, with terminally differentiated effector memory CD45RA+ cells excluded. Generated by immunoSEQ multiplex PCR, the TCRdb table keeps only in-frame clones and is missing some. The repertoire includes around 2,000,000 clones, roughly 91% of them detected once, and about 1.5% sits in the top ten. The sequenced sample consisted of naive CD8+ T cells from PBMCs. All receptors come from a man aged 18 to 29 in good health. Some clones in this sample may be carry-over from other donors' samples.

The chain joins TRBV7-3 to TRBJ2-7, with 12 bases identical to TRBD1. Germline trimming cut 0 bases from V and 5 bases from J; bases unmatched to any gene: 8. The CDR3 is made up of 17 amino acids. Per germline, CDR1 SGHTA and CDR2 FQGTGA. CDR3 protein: CASSLTFPGQGADEQYF. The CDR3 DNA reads TGTGCCAGCAGCTTAACGTTTCCGGGACAGGGGGCCGACGAGCAGTACTTC.

The CDR3 here is CSVPFEFF. The CDR3 DNA follows: TGCAGCGTCCCATTTGAATTCTTC. The chain carries TRBV29-1 and TRBJ2-1, with D hard to call. The CDR3 is 8 amino acids. Trimming shortened V by 6 bases and J by 16 bases, and 10 bases separated the two germline ends. The germline V gene encodes CDR1 SQVTM and CDR2 ANQGSEA.

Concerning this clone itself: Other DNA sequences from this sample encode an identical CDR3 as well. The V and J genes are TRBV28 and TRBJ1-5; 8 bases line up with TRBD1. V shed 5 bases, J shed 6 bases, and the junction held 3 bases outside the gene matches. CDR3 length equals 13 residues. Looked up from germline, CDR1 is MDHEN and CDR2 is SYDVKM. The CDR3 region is CASSLQGVQPQHF. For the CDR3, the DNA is TGTGCCAGCAGTCTACAGGGGGTTCAGCCCCAGCATTTT.

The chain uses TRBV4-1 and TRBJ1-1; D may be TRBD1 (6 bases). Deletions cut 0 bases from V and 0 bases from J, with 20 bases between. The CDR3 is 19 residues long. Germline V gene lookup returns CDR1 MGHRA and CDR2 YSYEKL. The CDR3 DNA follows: TGCGCCAGCAGCCAAGAAATAGGACAGTATTTACCCTTGAACACTGAAGCTTTCTTT. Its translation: CASSQEIGQYLPLNTEAFF.

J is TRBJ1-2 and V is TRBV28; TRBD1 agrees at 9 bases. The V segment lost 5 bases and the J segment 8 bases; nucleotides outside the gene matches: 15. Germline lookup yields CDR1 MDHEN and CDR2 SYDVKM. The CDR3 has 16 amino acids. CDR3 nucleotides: TGTGCCAGCAGTAAACTCCGTTGGGACAGGGTCGAGGGCTACACCTTC. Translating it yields CASSKLRWDRVEGYTF.

CDR3 coding DNA: TGTGCCAGCAGCCCCTCCCGGGAGGACAATGAGCAGTTCTTC. The encoded protein is CASSPSREDNEQFF. This chain joins TRBV4-2 and TRBJ2-1; the match to TRBD2 covers 7 bases. CDR1 is LGHNA and CDR2 is YNFKEQ in the germline V gene. This CDR3 contains 14 residues. Trimming took 4 bases from V and 5 from J; bases not matched to a gene: 5.

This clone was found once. The CDR3 DNA follows: TGTGCCTGGAGGGATCCGGGTTACTACGAGCAGTACTTC. This sequence encodes CAWRDPGYYEQYF. The chain carries TRBV30 and TRBJ2-7; D is uncertain. Germline lookup yields CDR1 GTSNPN and CDR2 SVGIG (reference sequence). Trimming removed 3 bases from V and 3 bases from J, with 12 bases in between. The CDR3 length is 13 residues. Supplemented by reference TRBV30 and TRBJ2-7, the full variable domain reads SQTIHQWPATLVQPVGSPLSLECTVEGTSNPNLYWYRQAAGRGLQLLFYSVGIGQISSEVPQNLSASRPQDRQFILSSKKLLLSDSGFYLCAWRDPGYYEQYFGPGTRLTVT.

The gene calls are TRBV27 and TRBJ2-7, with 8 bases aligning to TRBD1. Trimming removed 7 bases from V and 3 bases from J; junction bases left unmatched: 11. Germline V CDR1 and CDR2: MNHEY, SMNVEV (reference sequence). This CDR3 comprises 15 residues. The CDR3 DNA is TGTGCCAGCACCGCCGGGACAGGACCAATCTACGAGCAGTACTTC. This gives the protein CASTAGTGPIYEQYF.

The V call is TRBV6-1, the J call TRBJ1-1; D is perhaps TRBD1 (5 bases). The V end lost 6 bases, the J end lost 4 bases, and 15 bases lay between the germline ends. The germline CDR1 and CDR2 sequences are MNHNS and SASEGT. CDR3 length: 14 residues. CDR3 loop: CASSRAGGGTEAFF. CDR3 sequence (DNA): TGTGCCAGCAGCCGGGCGGGGGGAGGCACTGAAGCTTTCTTT.

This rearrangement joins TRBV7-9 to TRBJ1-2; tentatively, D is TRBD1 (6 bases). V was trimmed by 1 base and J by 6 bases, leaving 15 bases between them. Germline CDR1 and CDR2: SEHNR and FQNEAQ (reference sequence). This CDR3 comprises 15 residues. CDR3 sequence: CASSLDNGGADGYTF. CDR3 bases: TGTGCCAGCAGCTTAGACAACGGGGGGGCCGATGGCTACACCTTC.